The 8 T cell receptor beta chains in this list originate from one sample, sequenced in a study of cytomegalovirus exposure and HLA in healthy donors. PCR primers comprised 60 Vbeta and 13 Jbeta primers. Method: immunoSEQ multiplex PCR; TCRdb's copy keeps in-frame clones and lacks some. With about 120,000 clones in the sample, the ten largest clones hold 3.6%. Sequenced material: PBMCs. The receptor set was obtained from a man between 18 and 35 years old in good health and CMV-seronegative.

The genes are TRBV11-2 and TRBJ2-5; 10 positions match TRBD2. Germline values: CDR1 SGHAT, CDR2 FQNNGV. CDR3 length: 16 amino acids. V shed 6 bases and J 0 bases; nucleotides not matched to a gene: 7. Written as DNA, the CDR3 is TGTGCCAGCAGTTCAGGACTAGCGGTAGACCAAGAGACCCAGTACTTC. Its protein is CASSSGLAVDQETQYF.

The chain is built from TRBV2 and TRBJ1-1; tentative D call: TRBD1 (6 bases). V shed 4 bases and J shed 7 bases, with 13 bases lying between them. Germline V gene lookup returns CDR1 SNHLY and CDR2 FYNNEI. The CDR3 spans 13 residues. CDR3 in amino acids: CASSADSGVEAFF. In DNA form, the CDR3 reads TGTGCCAGCAGTGCGGACAGTGGAGTTGAAGCTTTCTTT.

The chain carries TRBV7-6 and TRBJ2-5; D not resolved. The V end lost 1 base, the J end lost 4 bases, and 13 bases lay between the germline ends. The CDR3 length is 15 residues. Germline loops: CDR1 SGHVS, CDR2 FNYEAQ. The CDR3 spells CASSLVGFPAETQYF. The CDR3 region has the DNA TGTGCCAGCAGCTTAGTCGGGTTTCCGGCAGAGACCCAGTACTTC.

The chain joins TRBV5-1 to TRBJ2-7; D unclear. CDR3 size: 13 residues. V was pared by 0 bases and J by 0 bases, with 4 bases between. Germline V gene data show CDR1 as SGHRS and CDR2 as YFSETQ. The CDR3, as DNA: TGCGCCAGCAGCTTGGACGGCTCCTACGAGCAGTACTTC. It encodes CASSLDGSYEQYF.

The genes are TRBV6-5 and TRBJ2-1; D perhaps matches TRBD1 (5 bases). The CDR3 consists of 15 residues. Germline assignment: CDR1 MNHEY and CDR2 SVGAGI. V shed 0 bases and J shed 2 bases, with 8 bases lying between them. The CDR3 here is CASSYSQGAYNEQFF. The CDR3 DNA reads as TGTGCCAGCAGTTACTCGCAGGGCGCCTACAATGAGCAGTTCTTC.

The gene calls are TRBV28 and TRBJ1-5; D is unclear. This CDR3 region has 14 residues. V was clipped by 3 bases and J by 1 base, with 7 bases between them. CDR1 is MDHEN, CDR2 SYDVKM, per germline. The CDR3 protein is CASSLVRSNQPQHF. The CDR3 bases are TGTGCCAGCAGTTTGGTACGGAGCAATCAGCCCCAGCATTTT.

The CDR3 DNA is TGCGCCAGCAGTCCATCGGTCCACGTTTTGAACACTGAAGCTTTCTTT. Protein sequence: CASSPSVHVLNTEAFF. The rearrangement uses TRBV4-1 and TRBJ1-1; D is ambiguous. The length of the CDR3 is 16 residues. Trimming removed 6 bases at V and 0 bases at J, with 17 bases between. Germline CDR1 reads MGHRA; CDR2 reads YSYEKL.

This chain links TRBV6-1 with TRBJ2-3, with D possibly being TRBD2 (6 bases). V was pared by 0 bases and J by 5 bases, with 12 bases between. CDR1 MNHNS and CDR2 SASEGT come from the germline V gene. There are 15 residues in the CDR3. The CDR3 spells CASSEAGAGGDTQYF. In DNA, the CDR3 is TGTGCCAGCAGTGAAGCGGGAGCGGGTGGAGATACGCAGTATTTT.